One sample yielded the 5 T cell receptor beta chains listed below, sequenced in a study of identical twins. TCRdb reanalysed the 5' RACE reads using MiXCR and keeps one entry per CDR3 protein. The sample includes about 920,000 distinct CDR3 sequences, 12% seen only once; the top ten take under 2%. This same sample was also part of a study on yellow fever vaccine responses in identical twins.

Sequencing was carried out using PBMCs. These receptors all stem from a woman between 18 and 29 years old in good health.

The genes are TRBV14 and TRBJ2-1; a weak D match, TRBD2 (6 bases). V lost 4 bases and J 4 bases, leaving 17 bases between the germline ends. The length of the CDR3 is 16 residues. Looked up from germline, CDR1 is SGHDN and CDR2 is FVKESK. This CDR3 is CASSPQTGTLYNEQFF. Written as DNA, the CDR3 is TGTGCCAGCAGCCCACAAACCGGGACTCTTTACAATGAGCAGTTCTTC.

In its sample, this clonotype was seen many times. The V gene is TRBV6-5, the J gene TRBJ1-6; the match to TRBD1 covers 9 bases. This CDR3 has 14 residues. The ends lost 4 bases at V and 5 bases at J; junction bases unmatched: 0. Germline CDR1 MNHEY, CDR2 SVGAGI. The CDR3 bases are TGTGCCAGCAGTTGGACAGGGGATAATTCACCCCTCCACTTT. Translating it yields CASSWTGDNSPLHF.

This clonotype was found a few times. This chain uses TRBV12-3 or TRBV12-4 with TRBJ2-5; tentatively, D is TRBD2 (5 bases). The CDR3 covers 13 residues. V dropped 6 bases and J dropped 5 bases, with 13 bases sitting between them. This CDR3 is CASRKDLAETQYF. CDR3 sequence (DNA): TGTGCCAGCAGAAAGGACTTAGCGGAGACCCAGTACTTC.

The chain combines TRBV20-1 with TRBJ1-5; D may be TRBD1 (5 bases). V lost 6 bases to trimming and J lost 4 bases, with 13 bases between them. Germline loops: CDR1 DFQATT, CDR2 SNEGSKA (reference sequence). The CDR3 extends over 13 amino acids. The CDR3 bases are TGCAGTGCCGGACACGGGACGAATCAGCCCCAGCATTTT. It yields the protein CSAGHGTNQPQHF.

The chain joins TRBV11-2 to TRBJ2-5; 8 bases fit TRBD1. The CDR3 sequence is 14 residues long. The germline V gene has CDR1 SGHAT and CDR2 FQNNGV. With V trimmed by 5 bases and J by 5 bases, 7 bases remained unmatched. In DNA, the CDR3 is TGTGCCAGCAGCCCCGGACAGGGCCACGAGACCCAGTACTTC. This encodes CASSPGQGHETQYF. Full variable domain (remainder filled in from reference TRBV11-2 and TRBJ2-5): EAGVAQSPRYKIIEKRQSVAFWCNPISGHATLYWYQQILGQGPKLLIQFQNNGVVDDSQLPKDRFSAERLKGVDSTLKIQPAKLEDSAVYLCASSPGQGHETQYFGPGTRLLVL.